The T cell receptor beta chain under discussion was sequenced for a study of T-cell reconstitution after alpha-beta-depleted transplantation in children. Study findings and constraints: Recipient T cells and thymic progenitors that survived gave rise to the high TCRbeta diversity observed at day 60 in some patients. Expanded clones from the graft, numbering several hundred, reportedly supplied alpha-beta T cells about two months after transplant.

About this clonotype: Its antigen is not identified.

Germline V gene lookup returns CDR1 LNHNV and CDR2 YYDKDF (reference sequence). The germline V and J ends were trimmed by 3 bases and 1 base, with 12 bases remaining between them. CDR3 size: 15 residues. As it was prepared, the TCRbeta library received unique molecular identifiers. TCRdb re-derived calls from the PCR reads in MiXCR, one entry per CDR3 protein. The sample includes hundreds of thousands of distinct CDR3 sequences, more than 20% of them seen just once. The TCR comes from a boy less than two years old who had a stem cell transplant for acute myeloid leukemia, so the T cells may come from the graft donor. This chain links TRBV15 with TRBJ2-5; possible D gene TRBD2, 7 bases. Sequencing was performed on PBMCs, mostly from graft donor cells, taken 360 days after TCRalphabeta/CD19-depleted stem cell transplant. This CDR3 is CATSSIGGAQETQYF. The CDR3 DNA is TGTGCCACCAGCAGTATAGGGGGGGCCCAAGAGACCCAGTACTTC.